This TCR beta chain was obtained from a study of T cell responses to AZD1222 COVID-19 vaccine. The germline gives CDR1 SGHNT, CDR2 YENEEA. Losses at the gene ends were 5 bases for V and 5 bases for J; bases not matched to a gene: 7. This CDR3 is built from 16 residues. Generated by immunoSEQ multiplex PCR, the TCRdb table keeps only in-frame clones and is missing some. The sample has 100,000 to 150,000 clones, about 90% seen once. Comments on this clone: Its antigen is not known.

Study results and caveats: Spike-wide vaccine-associated CD4 TCRs dominated at 160-218 and 743-854.

The sample in question was peripheral blood, obtained on day 0 of AZD1222 vaccination. The source of this sequence is an adult in good health. The chain carries TRBV11-3 and TRBJ1-6; TRBD1 aligns across 9 bases. CDR3 bases: TGTGCCAGCAGCCCTGAAACAGGGGGCAATAATTCACCCCTCCACTTT. Translation gives CASSPETGGNNSPLHF.